The clone carrying this TCR beta chain was seen many times. The data were obtained in a study of cytomegalovirus exposure and HLA in healthy donors. This table comes from immunoSEQ multiplex PCR, and its TCRdb copy is limited to in-frame clones, with some not included. Here the sample spans 100,000 to 120,000 clones, roughly 88% being singletons. Germline-derived CDR1 and CDR2 are SGHRS and YFSETQ. The CDR3 consists of 13 residues. The germline V and J ends were trimmed by 4 bases and 5 bases, with 9 bases remaining between them. V usage is TRBV5-1 and J usage is TRBJ2-2; D may be TRBD2 (5 bases). The receptor comes from a woman aged 30 to 39 in good health and CMV-seropositive. Sequences were obtained from PBMCs. The DNA of the CDR3 is TGCGCCAGCAGCGCAAGGGAGACCGGGGAGCTGTTTTTT. Amino acid sequence: CASSARETGELFF. The full variable domain, with the rest looked up from reference TRBV5-1 and TRBJ2-2, is KAGVTQTPRYLIKTRGQQVTLSCSPISGHRSVSWYQQTPGQGLQFLFEYFSETQRNKGNFPGRFSGRQFSNSRSEMNVSTLELGDSALYLCASSARETGELFFGEGSRLTVL.